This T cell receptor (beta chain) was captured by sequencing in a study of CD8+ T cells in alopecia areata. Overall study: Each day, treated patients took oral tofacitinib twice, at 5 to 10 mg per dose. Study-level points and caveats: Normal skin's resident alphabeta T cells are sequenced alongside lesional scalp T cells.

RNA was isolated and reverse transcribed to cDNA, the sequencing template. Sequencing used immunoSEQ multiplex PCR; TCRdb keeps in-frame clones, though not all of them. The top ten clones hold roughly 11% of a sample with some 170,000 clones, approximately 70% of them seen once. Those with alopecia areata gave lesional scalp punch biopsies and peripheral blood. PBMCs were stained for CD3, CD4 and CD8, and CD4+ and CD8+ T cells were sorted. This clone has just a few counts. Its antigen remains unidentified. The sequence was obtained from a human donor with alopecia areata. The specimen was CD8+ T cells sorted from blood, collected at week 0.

CDR3 sequence reads: CASSTDMSPLHF. The CDR3 region has the DNA TGTGCCAGCAGTACGGATATGTCACCCCTCCACTTT. The chain links TRBV6-5 to TRBJ1-6; D unresolved. This CDR3 is built from 12 residues. CDR1 and CDR2 from the germline V gene are MNHEY and SVGAGI. V lost 5 bases and J 10 bases, leaving 9 bases between the germline ends.